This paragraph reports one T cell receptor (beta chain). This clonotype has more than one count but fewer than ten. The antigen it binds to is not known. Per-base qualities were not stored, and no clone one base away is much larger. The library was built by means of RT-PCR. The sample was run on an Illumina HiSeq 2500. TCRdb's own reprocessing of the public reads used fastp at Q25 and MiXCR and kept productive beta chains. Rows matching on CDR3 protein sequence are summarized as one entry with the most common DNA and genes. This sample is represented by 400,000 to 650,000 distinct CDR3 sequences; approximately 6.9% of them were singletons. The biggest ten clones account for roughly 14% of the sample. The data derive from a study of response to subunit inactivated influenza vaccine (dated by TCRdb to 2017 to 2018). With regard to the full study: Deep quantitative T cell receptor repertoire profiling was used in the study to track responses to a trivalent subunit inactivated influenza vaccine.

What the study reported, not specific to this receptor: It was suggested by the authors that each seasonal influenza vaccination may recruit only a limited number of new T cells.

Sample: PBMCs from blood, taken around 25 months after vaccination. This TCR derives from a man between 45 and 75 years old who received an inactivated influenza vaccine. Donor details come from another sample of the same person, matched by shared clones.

The encoded CDR3 is CASSLAGVREEQYF. The sequenced DNA: TGTGCCAGCAGCTTAGCAGGGGTCCGGGAGGAGCAGTACTTC. The chain is assembled from TRBV7-9 and TRBJ2-7; tentative D gene TRBD2, with 6 bases matching. In the germline V gene (reference sequence), CDR1 corresponds to SEHNR and CDR2 to FQNEAQ. The CDR3 measures 14 amino acids from cysteine to phenylalanine. Only the CDR3 portion is preserved as DNA: 42 bases, with reading frame beginning at the first base. V is reduced by 0 bases and J by 7 bases, leaving a spacing of 13 bases between them.